The present TCR beta chain was sequenced within a study of T cell responses to AZD1222 COVID-19 vaccine. Study observations and caveats: Mostly white British, mostly female donors; authors suggested clonal diversity may be underestimated. Vaccine-related CD4 TCRs covered spike, predominating at 160-218 and 743-854.

Assay: immunoSEQ multiplex PCR; the TCRdb copy retains only in-frame clones and omits some. The data hold 95,000 to 150,000 clones, with 70% to 90% observed a single time. As concerns this clone: Its antigen is currently unknown.

The origin of this receptor is an adult in good health. The material sequenced was peripheral blood, taken on day 0 of AZD1222 vaccination.

The DNA of the CDR3 is TGTGCCAGCAGCGTAGATGGGCAGAACACTGAAGCTTTCTTT. This codes for CASSVDGQNTEAFF. This chain joins TRBV9 and TRBJ1-1; D is unresolved. Germline V gives CDR1 SGDLS, CDR2 YYNGEE. Trimming stripped 0 bases from V and 1 base from J, with 7 bases between. The CDR3 sequence is 14 residues long.